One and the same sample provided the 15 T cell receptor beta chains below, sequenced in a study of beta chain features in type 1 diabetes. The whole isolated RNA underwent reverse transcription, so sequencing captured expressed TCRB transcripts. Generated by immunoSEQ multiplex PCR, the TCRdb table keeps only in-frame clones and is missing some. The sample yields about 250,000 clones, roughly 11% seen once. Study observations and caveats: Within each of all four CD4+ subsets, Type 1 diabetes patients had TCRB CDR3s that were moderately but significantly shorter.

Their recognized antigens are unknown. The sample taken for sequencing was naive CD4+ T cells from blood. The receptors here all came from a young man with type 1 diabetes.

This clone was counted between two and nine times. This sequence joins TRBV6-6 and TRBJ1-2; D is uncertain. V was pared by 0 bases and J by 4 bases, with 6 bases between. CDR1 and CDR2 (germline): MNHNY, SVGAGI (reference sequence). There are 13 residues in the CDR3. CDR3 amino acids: CASSYSGSYGYTF. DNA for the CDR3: TGTGCCAGCAGTTACTCGGGCAGCTATGGCTACACCTTC.

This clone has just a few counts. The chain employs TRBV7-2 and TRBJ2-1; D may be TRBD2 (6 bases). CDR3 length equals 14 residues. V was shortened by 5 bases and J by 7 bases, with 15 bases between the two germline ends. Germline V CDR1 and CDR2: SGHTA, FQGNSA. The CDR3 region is CASSPEVRGNEQFF. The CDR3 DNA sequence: TGTGCCAGCAGCCCAGAGGTTCGGGGGAATGAGCAGTTCTTC. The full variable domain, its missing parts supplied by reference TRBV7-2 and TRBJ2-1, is GAGVSQSPSNKVTEKGKDVELRCDPISGHTALYWYRQSLGQGLEFLIYFQGNSAPDKSGLPSDRFSAERTGGSVSTLTIQRTQQEDSAVYLCASSPEVRGNEQFFGPGTRLTVL.

The CDR3 region is CASSPAGASMNTEAFF. In DNA form, the CDR3 reads TGTGCCAGCTCACCGGCAGGGGCATCCATGAACACTGAAGCTTTCTTT. The rearrangement links TRBV18 to TRBJ1-1, with D possibly being TRBD1 (6 bases). Trimming stripped 3 bases from V and 0 bases from J, with 14 bases between. The germline gives CDR1 KGHSH, CDR2 LQKENI. CDR3 length: 16 residues.

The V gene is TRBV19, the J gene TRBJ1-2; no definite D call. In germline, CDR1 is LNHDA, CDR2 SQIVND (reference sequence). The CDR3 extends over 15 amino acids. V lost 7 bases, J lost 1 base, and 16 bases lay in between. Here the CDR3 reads CASTSPTSGNYGYTF. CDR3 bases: TGTGCCAGTACCTCACCAACGTCGGGTAACTATGGCTACACCTTC. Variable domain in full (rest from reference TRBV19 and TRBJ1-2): DGGITQSPKYLFRKEGQNVTLSCEQNLNHDAMYWYRQDPGQGLRLIYYSQIVNDFQKGDIAEGYSVSREKKESFPLTVTSAQKNPTAFYLCASTSPTSGNYGYTFGSGTRLTVV.

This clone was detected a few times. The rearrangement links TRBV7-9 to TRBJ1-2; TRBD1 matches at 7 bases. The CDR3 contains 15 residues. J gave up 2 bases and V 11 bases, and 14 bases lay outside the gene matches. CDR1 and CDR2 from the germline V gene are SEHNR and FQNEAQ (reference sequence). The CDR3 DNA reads TGTGCCGGCCAATCTGGGCAGGGGGTCAACTATGGCTACACCTTC. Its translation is CAGQSGQGVNYGYTF. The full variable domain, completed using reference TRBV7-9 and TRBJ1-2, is DTGVSQNPRHKITKRGQNVTFRCDPISEHNRLYWYRQTLGQGPEFLTYFQNEAQLEKSRLLSDRFSAERPKGSFSTLEIQRTEQGDSAMYLCAGQSGQGVNYGYTFGSGTRLTVV.

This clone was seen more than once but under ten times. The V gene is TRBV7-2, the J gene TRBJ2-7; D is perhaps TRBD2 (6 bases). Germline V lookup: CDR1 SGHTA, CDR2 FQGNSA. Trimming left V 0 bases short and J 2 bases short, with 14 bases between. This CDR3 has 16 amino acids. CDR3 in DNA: TGTGCCAGCAGCTTAGCGTCTGTCGGGGGAGCCTACGAGCAGTACTTC. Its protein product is CASSLASVGGAYEQYF. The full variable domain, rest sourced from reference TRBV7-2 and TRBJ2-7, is GAGVSQSPSNKVTEKGKDVELRCDPISGHTALYWYRQSLGQGLEFLIYFQGNSAPDKSGLPSDRFSAERTGGSVSTLTIQRTQQEDSAVYLCASSLASVGGAYEQYFGPGTRLTVT.

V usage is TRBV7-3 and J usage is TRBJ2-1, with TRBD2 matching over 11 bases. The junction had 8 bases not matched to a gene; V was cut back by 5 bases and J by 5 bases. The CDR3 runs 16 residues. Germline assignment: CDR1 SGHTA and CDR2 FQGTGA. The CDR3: CASSKVAGGPHNEQFF. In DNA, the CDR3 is TGTGCCAGCAGCAAAGTAGCGGGGGGGCCCCACAATGAGCAGTTCTTC.

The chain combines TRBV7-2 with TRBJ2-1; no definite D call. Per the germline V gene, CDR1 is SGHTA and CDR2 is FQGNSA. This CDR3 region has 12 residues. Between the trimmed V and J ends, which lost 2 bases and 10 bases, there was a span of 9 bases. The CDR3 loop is CASSLLLEEQFF. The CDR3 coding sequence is TGTGCCAGCAGCTTACTTCTGGAGGAGCAGTTCTTC. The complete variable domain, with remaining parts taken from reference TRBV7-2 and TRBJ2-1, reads GAGVSQSPSNKVTEKGKDVELRCDPISGHTALYWYRQSLGQGLEFLIYFQGNSAPDKSGLPSDRFSAERTGGSVSTLTIQRTQQEDSAVYLCASSLLLEEQFFGPGTRLTVL.

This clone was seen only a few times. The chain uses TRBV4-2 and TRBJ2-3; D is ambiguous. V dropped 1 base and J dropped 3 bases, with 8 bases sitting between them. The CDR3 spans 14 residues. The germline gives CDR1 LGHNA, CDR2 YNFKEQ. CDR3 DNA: TGTGCCAGCAGCCAAGGGTACTCTACAGATACGCAGTATTTT. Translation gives CASSQGYSTDTQYF.

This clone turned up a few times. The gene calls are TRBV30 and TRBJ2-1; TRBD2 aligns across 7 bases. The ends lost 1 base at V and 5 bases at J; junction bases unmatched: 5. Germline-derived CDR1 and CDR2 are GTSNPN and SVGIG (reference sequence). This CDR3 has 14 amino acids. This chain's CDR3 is CAWSGTSSHNEQFF. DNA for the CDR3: TGTGCCTGGAGTGGGACTAGTTCCCACAATGAGCAGTTCTTC.

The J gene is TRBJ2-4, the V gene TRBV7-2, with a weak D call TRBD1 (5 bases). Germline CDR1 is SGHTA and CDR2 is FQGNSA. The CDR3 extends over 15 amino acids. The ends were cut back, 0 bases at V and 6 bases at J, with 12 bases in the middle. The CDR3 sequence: CASSLAWQTGNIQYF. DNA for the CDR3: TGTGCCAGCAGCTTAGCGTGGCAAACAGGAAACATTCAGTACTTC. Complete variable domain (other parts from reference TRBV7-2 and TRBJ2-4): GAGVSQSPSNKVTEKGKDVELRCDPISGHTALYWYRQSLGQGLEFLIYFQGNSAPDKSGLPSDRFSAERTGGSVSTLTIQRTQQEDSAVYLCASSLAWQTGNIQYFGAGTRLSVL.

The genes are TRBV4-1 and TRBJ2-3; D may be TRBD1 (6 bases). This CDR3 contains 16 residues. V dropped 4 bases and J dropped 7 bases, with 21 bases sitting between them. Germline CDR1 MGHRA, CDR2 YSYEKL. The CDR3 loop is CASSPPSGYRVHTQYF. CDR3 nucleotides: TGCGCCAGCAGCCCACCCTCGGGCTACAGGGTGCATACGCAGTATTTT.

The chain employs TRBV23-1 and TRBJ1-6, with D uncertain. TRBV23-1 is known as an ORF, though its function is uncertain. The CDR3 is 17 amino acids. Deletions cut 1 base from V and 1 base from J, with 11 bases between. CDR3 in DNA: TGCGCCAGCAGTCAATTCTTAGGGAGGTCCTATAATTCACCCCTCCACTTT. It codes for CASSQFLGRSYNSPLHF.

DNA of the CDR3: TGTGCCAGCAGCCCGGGAGGAATCTACAATGAGCAGTTCTTC. Protein sequence: CASSPGGIYNEQFF. The chain combines TRBV11-2 with TRBJ2-1, with 7 bases that match TRBD2. Unmatched junction bases numbered 4, after V lost 5 bases and J lost 3 bases. Per the germline V gene, CDR1 is SGHAT and CDR2 is FQNNGV. The CDR3 is 14 amino acids.

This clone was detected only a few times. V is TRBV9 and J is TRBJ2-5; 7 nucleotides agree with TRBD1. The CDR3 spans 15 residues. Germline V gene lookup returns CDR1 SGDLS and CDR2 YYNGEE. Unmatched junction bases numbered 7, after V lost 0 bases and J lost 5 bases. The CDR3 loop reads CASSVEGLGGETQYF. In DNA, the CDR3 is TGTGCCAGCAGCGTAGAGGGTCTAGGGGGCGAGACCCAGTACTTC.